Listed here are 20 T cell receptor beta chains from one sample, sequenced in a study of beta chain features in type 1 diabetes. The entirety of the isolated RNA underwent reverse transcription, so expressed TCRB transcripts were sequenced. Here immunoSEQ multiplex PCR was the method, and the copy in TCRdb shows in-frame clones only, minus some. The sample yields over 600,000 clones, around 12% seen once. These receptors are not linked to any known antigen. Study results and caveats: All four CD4+ subsets from Type 1 diabetes patients carried moderately but significantly shorter TCRB CDR3s.

Sequencing input: naive CD4+ T cells from blood. The source is a man aged 25 to 40 with type 1 diabetes.

The chain links TRBV6-5 to TRBJ1-1, with TRBD1 as a possible D gene (5 bases). This CDR3 region has 13 residues. Germline CDR1 is MNHEY and CDR2 is SVGAGI. Trimming pared 2 bases from V and 11 bases from J, leaving 15 bases between. In DNA, the CDR3 is TGTGCCAGCAGTTACCTATCCTCAGGGCCCGCTTTCTTT. It yields the protein CASSYLSSGPAFF.

This clone was counted between two and nine times. The DNA for the CDR3 is TGTGCCAGCAGCGTAGGAGGACTAGCGCATACCTACGAGCAGTACTTC. This sequence encodes CASSVGGLAHTYEQYF. The rearrangement uses TRBV9 and TRBJ2-7; 9 bases are a match to TRBD2. The germline CDR1 and CDR2 sequences are SGDLS and YYNGEE. Losses at the gene ends were 0 bases for V and 2 bases for J; bases not matched to a gene: 6. The CDR3 is made up of 16 amino acids.

This clone was detected only a few times. CDR3 protein: CASSSRYGNTGELFF. Written as DNA, the CDR3 is TGTGCCAGCAGCTCCCGCTACGGGAACACCGGGGAGCTGTTTTTT. This chain links TRBV5-6 with TRBJ2-2; D call uncertain. Trimming removed 3 bases at V and 1 base at J, with 10 bases between. CDR1 is SGHDT, CDR2 YYEEEE, per germline. The CDR3 is 15 residues long.

The rearrangement uses TRBV7-6 and TRBJ1-3; TRBD1 might be the D (6 bases). This CDR3 is built from 15 residues. Germline CDR1 is SGHVS and CDR2 is FNYEAQ. Trimming removed 8 bases at V and 4 bases at J, with 18 bases between. CDR3 region: CASHRNTGSGNTIYF. The CDR3 coding sequence is TGTGCCAGCCATCGAAACACAGGGAGCGGAAACACCATATATTTT.

This clone was detected only a few times. J is TRBJ2-5 and V is TRBV28; the D is unclear. V was trimmed by 8 bases and J by 1 base, leaving 11 bases between them. Germline V gene data show CDR1 as MDHEN and CDR2 as SYDVKM. The CDR3 runs to 13 residues. The CDR3 DNA follows: TGTGCCAGCGGACGGATCCCCCAAGAGACCCAGTACTTC. Translating gives CASGRIPQETQYF.

The table lists this clone with a few counts. The CDR3: CASSPRGQSTDTQYF. The DNA of the CDR3 is TGTGCCAGCAGCCCGAGGGGGCAAAGCACAGATACGCAGTATTTT. V usage is TRBV9 and J usage is TRBJ2-3; 7 bases match TRBD1. The V gene's germline CDR1 is SGDLS and CDR2 YYNGEE. V was clipped by 4 bases and J by 0 bases; unmatched bases: 5. The CDR3 contains 15 residues.

This clone was counted only a few times. The chain joins TRBV28 to TRBJ1-5, with D uncertain. Between the trimmed V and J ends, which lost 4 bases and 3 bases, there was a span of 13 bases. The CDR3 has 15 amino acids. Germline V CDR1 and CDR2: MDHEN, SYDVKM. CDR3 coding DNA: TGTGCCAGCAGTTCCGACACGATCTACAATCAGCCCCAGCATTTT. It codes for CASSSDTIYNQPQHF.

The chain recombines TRBV5-6 with TRBJ2-3; the match to TRBD2 covers 12 bases. Looked up from germline, CDR1 is SGHDT and CDR2 is YYEEEE. J was trimmed by 5 bases and V by 4 bases; bases with no gene match: 8. There are 16 residues in the CDR3. CDR3 sequence (DNA): TGTGCCAGCAGCCGGTCAGGACTAGCGGGGTTAGATACGCAGTATTTT. Its translation: CASSRSGLAGLDTQYF.

The chain couples TRBV30 to TRBJ2-7, with a possible D match to TRBD2 (6 bases). The CDR3 is 13 amino acids. Between the trimmed V and J ends, which lost 0 bases and 3 bases, there was a span of 9 bases. From germline, CDR1 is GTSNPN and CDR2 SVGIG (reference sequence). CDR3 loop: CAWSVGGNYEQYF. CDR3 nucleotide sequence: TGTGCCTGGAGTGTGGGAGGTAACTACGAGCAGTACTTC.

The chain couples TRBV29-1 to TRBJ1-1; 7 bases align to TRBD1. This CDR3 has 14 residues. The J segment lost 3 bases and the V segment lost 7 bases, leaving 11 bases of the junction unmatched. The germline V gene has CDR1 SQVTM and CDR2 ANQGSEA. The CDR3 sequence: CSAKISTGYTEAFF. In DNA, the CDR3 is TGCAGCGCCAAGATATCGACAGGGTACACTGAAGCTTTCTTT.

Details on this clone: The same CDR3 is also encoded by other DNA sequences in this sample. The genes are TRBV18 and TRBJ1-1, with 7 bases aligning to TRBD1. V lost 6 bases, J lost 3 bases, and 4 bases stayed unmatched. Germline V gene data show CDR1 as KGHSH and CDR2 as LQKENI. This CDR3 region has 13 residues. In DNA form, the CDR3 reads TGTGCCAGCTCGCAGGGGGGAGACACTGAAGCTTTCTTT. It translates to CASSQGGDTEAFF.

The chain employs TRBV15 and TRBJ1-5; D gene uncertain. CDR3 length equals 12 residues. The germline V and J ends were trimmed by 0 bases and 6 bases, with 3 bases remaining between them. CDR1 and CDR2 (germline): LNHNV, YYDKDF (reference sequence). The CDR3 loop is CATSRDGQPQHF. CDR3 bases: TGTGCCACCAGCAGAGATGGTCAGCCCCAGCATTTT.

As regards this clone: Within the sample, other DNA sequences also encode this same CDR3. This chain links TRBV4-3 with TRBJ1-1; D remains ambiguous. The germline V gene has CDR1 LGHNA and CDR2 YSLEER. The CDR3 extends over 15 amino acids. V was trimmed by 0 bases and J by 0 bases, leaving 8 bases between them. The CDR3 nucleotides read TGCGCCAGCAGCCAAGACCCGGTTATGAACACTGAAGCTTTCTTT. Its protein is CASSQDPVMNTEAFF.

V and J are TRBV6-1 and TRBJ2-2; D remains ambiguous. Looked up from germline, CDR1 is MNHNS and CDR2 is SASEGT. The V end lost 2 bases, the J end lost 2 bases, and 3 bases lay between the germline ends. There are 13 residues in the CDR3. The CDR3 here is CASSEINTGELFF. DNA of the CDR3: TGTGCCAGCAGTGAAATCAACACCGGGGAGCTGTTTTTT.

The V and J genes are TRBV9 and TRBJ2-5; D could derive from TRBD1 or TRBD2 (6 bases each). Germline CDR1 and CDR2: SGDLS and YYNGEE. The CDR3 is made up of 14 amino acids. With 2 bases removed from V and 2 bases from J, the gap between germline ends came to 10 bases. The CDR3 region is CASSVRGQQETQYF. DNA for the CDR3: TGTGCCAGCAGCGTGCGGGGACAACAAGAGACCCAGTACTTC. Full variable domain (remainder filled in from reference TRBV9 and TRBJ2-5): DSGVTQTPKHLITATGQRVTLRCSPRSGDLSVYWYQQSLDQGLQFLIQYYNGEERAKGNILERFSAQQFPDLHSELNLSSLELGDSALYFCASSVRGQQETQYFGPGTRLLVL.

V and J are TRBV7-9 and TRBJ1-2, with 7 bases identical to TRBD1. Germline V gives CDR1 SEHNR, CDR2 FQNEAQ (reference sequence). The V gene end was trimmed by 4 bases and the J gene end by 4 bases; junction bases not matched to a gene: 9. This CDR3 has 15 amino acids. Here the CDR3 DNA reads TGTGCCAGCAGCTCGACGGGACAGACTCCCTATGGCTACACCTTC. It yields the protein CASSSTGQTPYGYTF.

The V call is TRBV5-6, the J call TRBJ2-7; 7 nucleotides match TRBD2. The germline CDR1 and CDR2 sequences are SGHDT and YYEEEE. Trimming took 5 bases from V and 0 from J; bases not matched to a gene: 5. The CDR3 spans 14 residues. The CDR3 reads CASRERGISYEQYF. As DNA, the CDR3 is TGTGCCAGCAGAGAGCGGGGAATCTCCTACGAGCAGTACTTC.

This chain links TRBV19 with TRBJ1-5; D gene ambiguous. CDR3 size: 14 residues. Between the trimmed V and J ends, which lost 6 bases and 0 bases, there was a span of 9 bases. Germline loops: CDR1 LNHDA, CDR2 SQIVND (reference sequence). The CDR3 nucleotides are TGTGCCAGTAGAACGGCATATAGCAATCAGCCCCAGCATTTT. It codes for CASRTAYSNQPQHF.

The chain employs TRBV18 and TRBJ1-1; the D is unclear. Per germline, CDR1 KGHSH and CDR2 LQKENI. V was trimmed by 3 bases and J by 0 bases, leaving 23 bases between them. The CDR3 sequence is 19 residues long. CDR3 DNA: TGTGCCAGCTCACCCCGAAGGGATCTCCCGAACCACATGAACACTGAAGCTTTCTTT. It specifies CASSPRRDLPNHMNTEAFF.

The genes are TRBV4-2 and TRBJ2-1; D is possibly TRBD2 (7 bases). Trimming cost V 0 bases and J 0 bases, with 18 bases left between them. Looked up from germline, CDR1 is LGHNA and CDR2 is YNFKEQ. The CDR3 runs 19 residues. The CDR3 DNA is TGTGCCAGCAGCCAAGATCTGGGGGGGGGCCTTAGCTCCTACAATGAGCAGTTCTTC. Protein: CASSQDLGGGLSSYNEQFF.